These 16 T cell receptor beta chains share one sample of origin, sequenced in a study of yellow fever vaccine responses in identical twins. One entry per CDR3 protein results from TCRdb running MiXCR on the RT-PCR reads. This sample yields 30,000 to 40,000 distinct CDR3 sequences, of which about 61% are seen a single time; roughly 4.3% belongs to the top ten. The sequences come from T cells from blood (PBMCs), unsorted or a sorted subset (not recorded which), collected before or after yellow fever vaccination (not recorded which). The receptor set was obtained from a woman under 30 who received the yellow fever vaccine.

This clonotype has a handful of counts. This chain links TRBV11-1 with TRBJ2-7, with D perhaps TRBD1 or TRBD2 (6 bases each). The V end was cut by 1 base, the J end by 3 bases, with 13 bases between. This CDR3 has 15 residues. Germline V gives CDR1 SGHAT, CDR2 FQDESV (reference sequence). The CDR3 sequence: CASSLVGGTLYEQYF. CDR3 nucleotides: TGTGCCAGCAGCTTAGTAGGCGGGACACTCTACGAGCAGTACTTC.

This clonotype occurred a few times. CDR3 sequence reads: CASSPGTGTEAFF. CDR3 nucleotide sequence: TGTGCCAGCTCACCAGGGACAGGCACTGAAGCTTTCTTT. This chain connects TRBV18 to TRBJ1-1, with 8 positions matching TRBD1. V was clipped by 2 bases and J by 4 bases; unmatched bases: 0. Germline loops: CDR1 KGHSH, CDR2 LQKENI. The CDR3 contains 13 residues.

The chain uses TRBV23-1 and TRBJ2-5; D is unresolved. TRBV23-1 counts as an open reading frame of uncertain function. V lost 0 bases to trimming and J lost 1 base, with 6 bases between them. CDR3 length: 14 amino acids. The CDR3 bases are TGCGCCAGCAGTCAATCAGGCGCCCAAGAGACCCAGTACTTC. Its protein product is CASSQSGAQETQYF.

The chain combines TRBV20-1 with TRBJ2-7; possibly TRBD2 for D (5 bases). The V gene lost 5 bases and the J gene lost 0 bases, with 11 bases spanning the gap. The germline gives CDR1 DFQATT, CDR2 SNEGSKA (reference sequence). The CDR3 totals 13 residues. The CDR3 DNA reads TGCAGTGCTCCTAGCACCAACTCCTACGAGCAGTACGTC. The encoded protein is CSAPSTNSYEQYV.

This sequence joins TRBV7-9 and TRBJ2-7, with D possibly being TRBD1 or TRBD2 (6 bases each). Trimming pared 1 base from V and 2 bases from J, leaving 12 bases between. The CDR3 loop spans 15 amino acids. Germline-derived CDR1 and CDR2 are SEHNR and FQNEAQ (reference sequence). CDR3 region: CASSLVGGLTYEQYV. CDR3 DNA: TGTGCCAGCAGCTTAGTCGGGGGCCTTACCTACGAGCAGTACGTC.

This chain uses TRBV28 with TRBJ2-1; 9 bases are a match to TRBD2. The germline V gene has CDR1 MDHEN and CDR2 SYDVKM. J gave up 0 bases and V 8 bases, and 5 bases lay outside the gene matches. This CDR3 contains 15 residues. The CDR3 DNA is TGTGCCAGCCGCCTTAGCGGGAGCTCCTACAATGAGCAGTTCTTC. Its translation is CASRLSGSSYNEQFF.

This clonotype was observed a few times. This chain joins TRBV15 and TRBJ1-3; D is ambiguous. The CDR3 is 14 amino acids. Between the trimmed V and J ends, which lost 4 bases and 0 bases, there was a span of 7 bases. The germline gives CDR1 LNHNV, CDR2 YYDKDF (reference sequence). Written as DNA, the CDR3 is TGTGCCACCAGCACCCACACCTCTGGAAACACCATATATTTT. Its translation is CATSTHTSGNTIYF. Complete variable domain (other parts from reference TRBV15 and TRBJ1-3): DAMVIQNPRYQVTQFGKPVTLSCSQTLNHNVMYWYQQKSSQAPKLLFHYYDKDFNNEADTPDNFQSRRPNTSFCFLDIRSPGLGDTAMYLCATSTHTSGNTIYFGEGSWLTVV.

V gene TRBV5-6 combines with J gene TRBJ2-1; no clear D gene. V dropped 0 bases and J dropped 0 bases, with 7 bases sitting between them. The length of the CDR3 is 15 residues. From germline, CDR1 is SGHDT and CDR2 YYEEEE. This chain's CDR3 is CASSLGRYSYNEQFF. For the CDR3, the DNA is TGTGCCAGCAGCTTGGGCAGGTACTCCTACAATGAGCAGTTCTTC.

The V gene is TRBV2, the J gene TRBJ2-5; no firm D call. Trimming took off 6 bases at V and 1 base at J, with 3 bases between the two ends. The CDR3 runs to 11 residues. Germline-derived CDR1 and CDR2 are SNHLY and FYNNEI. CDR3 sequence (DNA): TGTGCCAGCAGACTCCAAGAGACCCAGTACTTC. Encoded protein: CASRLQETQYF.

This clonotype was seen once. The genes are TRBV12-3 or TRBV12-4 and TRBJ1-5; 10 bases are a match to TRBD1. The CDR3 contains 16 residues. V shed 6 bases and J 7 bases; nucleotides not matched to a gene: 12. DNA of the CDR3: TGTGCCAGCAGCCTTAAGGGACAGGGGCCTGGCCAGCCCCAGCATTTT. This codes for CASSLKGQGPGQPQHF.

The CDR3 is CSARDEGVRGQPQHF. The CDR3 bases are TGCAGTGCTAGAGATGAGGGGGTGAGAGGTCAGCCCCAGCATTTT. The rearrangement links TRBV20-1 to TRBJ1-5; possibly TRBD1 for D (6 bases). Per germline, CDR1 DFQATT and CDR2 SNEGSKA (reference sequence). CDR3 length: 15 residues. V lost 0 bases, J lost 6 bases, and 15 bases lay in between.

The rearrangement uses TRBV3-1 and TRBJ2-5; TRBD2 is a possible D gene (5 bases). Deletions cut 6 bases from V and 4 bases from J, with 12 bases between. Germline V gene sequence: CDR1 LGHDT, CDR2 YNNKEL (reference sequence). CDR3 size: 13 residues. The DNA of the CDR3 is TGTGCCAGCAGGGAGGCAGTGGTAGAGACCCAGTACTTC. Protein product: CASREAVVETQYF.

V and J are TRBV4-1 and TRBJ2-5, with D possibly being TRBD1 or TRBD2 (7 bases each). Per germline, CDR1 MGHRA and CDR2 YSYEKL. The CDR3 has 16 residues. Trimming took 0 bases from V and 3 from J, leaving 14 bases between them. In DNA, the CDR3 is TGCGCCAGCAGCCAAGATCAAGCAGGGGGGGAAGAGACCCAGTACTTC. Residues: CASSQDQAGGEETQYF.

Only a few counts were recorded for this clonotype. The CDR3 loop reads CSVEGTGETQYF. The CDR3, as DNA: TGCAGCGTTGAGGGCACCGGGGAGACCCAGTACTTC. The chain uses TRBV29-1 and TRBJ2-5; no firm D call. Trimming cost V 3 bases and J 5 bases, with 10 bases left between them. There are 12 residues in the CDR3. CDR1 is SQVTM and CDR2 is ANQGSEA in the germline V gene.

This clonotype has only one observation. The chain employs TRBV4-1 and TRBJ1-3; 7 bases map to TRBD1. CDR3 length: 16 residues. The junction had 6 bases not matched to a gene; V was cut back by 0 bases and J by 4 bases. CDR1 and CDR2 (germline): MGHRA, YSYEKL. For the CDR3, the DNA is TGCGCCAGCAGCCAAGATAAGATGACAGGGGGAAACACCATATATTTT. Its translation is CASSQDKMTGGNTIYF.

The V call is TRBV11-1, the J call TRBJ1-1; the D is unclear. This CDR3 has 13 amino acids. Trimming cost V 0 bases and J 4 bases, with 6 bases left between them. Per germline, CDR1 SGHAT and CDR2 FQDESV (reference sequence). The CDR3 sequence: CASSLAEVTEAFF. CDR3 bases: TGTGCCAGCAGCTTAGCGGAGGTCACTGAAGCTTTCTTT.